The 22 T cell receptor beta chains presented below share a single source sample, sequenced in a study of OX40 agonist ivuxolimab in advanced cancers. Produced via immunoSEQ multiplex PCR; TCRdb's table is partial and in-frame only. The repertoire holds tens of thousands of clones, roughly three quarters seen once, with approximately 5% in the top ten. Sequences were derived from CD4+ or CD8+ T cells sorted from blood, sampled in a trial of the OX40 agonist ivuxolimab. The receptors come from an adult with an advanced solid tumor such as melanoma, head and neck, liver or kidney cancer.

The chain couples TRBV19 to TRBJ1-5, with 7 bases fitting TRBD1. CDR3 length: 14 amino acids. Trimming cost V 7 bases and J 2 bases; bases outside gene matches: 5. Per germline, CDR1 LNHDA and CDR2 SQIVND (reference sequence). The CDR3, as DNA: TGTGCCAGTACCAACACAGGGGGCAATCAGCCCCAGCATTTT. Its protein is CASTNTGGNQPQHF.

The chain links TRBV10-1 to TRBJ2-1, with 8 bases aligning to TRBD1. CDR1 and CDR2 from the germline V gene are WNHNN and SYGVQD (reference sequence). The CDR3 length is 13 residues. The CDR3 DNA reads as TGCACACGACGCCGACAGGGGTATGATGAGCAGTTCTTC. Protein: CTRRRQGYDEQFF.

This sequence joins TRBV19 and TRBJ1-2; D remains ambiguous. The CDR3 covers 13 residues. V was shortened by 1 base and J by 5 bases, with 8 bases between the two germline ends. From germline, CDR1 is LNHDA and CDR2 SQIVND (reference sequence). CDR3 in amino acids: CASSIVPAYGYTF. In nucleotides, the CDR3 is TGTGCCAGTAGTATAGTTCCAGCTTATGGCTACACCTTC.

This clone was observed once. This chain links TRBV29-1 with TRBJ1-1; D gene ambiguous. The CDR3 is 13 residues long. The germline gives CDR1 SQVTM, CDR2 ANQGSEA. Trimming left V 7 bases short and J 5 bases short, with 17 bases between. The CDR3 coding sequence is TGCAGCGCCCGTCGGGCAGATCTAACTGAAGCTTTCTTT. Its translation is CSARRADLTEAFF.

Worth noting for this clone: The sample has other DNA sequences that encode this CDR3 too. The chain couples TRBV19 to TRBJ1-5; D perhaps matches TRBD1 (6 bases). Deletions cut 10 bases from V and 5 bases from J, with 12 bases between. The CDR3 consists of 12 residues. The germline V gene encodes CDR1 LNHDA and CDR2 SQIVND (reference sequence). CDR3 protein: CATQGRDQPQHF. As DNA, the CDR3 is TGTGCCACACAGGGTCGGGATCAGCCCCAGCATTTT.

The CDR3 reads CASSSWTSGRWNEQFF. CDR3 nucleotides: TGTGCCAGCAGTTCCTGGACTAGCGGGAGGTGGAATGAGCAGTTCTTC. J is TRBJ2-1 and V is TRBV27; 14 bases agree with TRBD2. The CDR3 runs to 16 residues. V lost 4 bases and J lost 7; bases outside the gene matches: 6. Germline V CDR1 and CDR2: MNHEY, SMNVEV (reference sequence).

This clone was observed a single time. The chain combines TRBV10-2 with TRBJ1-6; 8 bases fit TRBD1. V lost 7 bases, J lost 8 bases, and 7 bases stayed unmatched. This CDR3 has 14 residues. CDR1 is WSHSY and CDR2 is SAAADI in the germline V gene. CDR3: CASKRTGFDSPLHF. CDR3 nucleotide sequence: TGCGCCAGCAAGCGGACAGGGTTTGATTCACCCCTCCACTTT.

The J gene is TRBJ2-3, the V gene TRBV4-3; D not resolved. Looked up from germline, CDR1 is LGHNA and CDR2 is YSLEER. The CDR3 has 14 residues. Trimming took off 3 bases at V and 0 bases at J, with 7 bases between the two ends. CDR3 residues: CASSQIASTDTQYF. CDR3 DNA: TGCGCCAGCAGCCAGATTGCTAGCACAGATACGCAGTATTTT.

The chain employs TRBV6-5 and TRBJ2-7, with TRBD2 matching over 9 bases. The CDR3 has 16 amino acids. The V segment lost 0 bases and the J segment 2 bases; nucleotides outside the gene matches: 5. Germline values: CDR1 MNHEY, CDR2 SVGAGI. CDR3 DNA: TGTGCCAGCAGTTACTCGGCTAGCGGGATAACCTACGAGCAGTACTTC. This translates into CASSYSASGITYEQYF.

The genes are TRBV5-1 and TRBJ2-3; TRBD1 is a possible D gene (5 bases). V shed 3 bases and J shed 4 bases, with 9 bases lying between them. CDR1 and CDR2 (germline): SGHRS, YFSETQ. This CDR3 has 13 amino acids. In DNA form, the CDR3 reads TGCGCCAGCAGCTCTGGGGCCGCAGATACGCAGTATTTT. Protein product: CASSSGAADTQYF.

This chain connects TRBV29-1 to TRBJ2-1; D is ambiguous. The CDR3 is 14 amino acids. Per the germline V gene, CDR1 is SQVTM and CDR2 is ANQGSEA. The V and J ends lost 6 bases and 5 bases respectively, with 17 bases between them. CDR3 bases: TGCAGCGTGGACCGTAAGAAGACCGACAATGAGCAGTTCTTC. This gives the protein CSVDRKKTDNEQFF.

The chain links TRBV6-5 to TRBJ2-6, with D possibly matching TRBD1 (5 bases). The CDR3 sequence is 15 residues long. Trimming removed 4 bases at V and 0 bases at J, with 7 bases between. CDR1 and CDR2 from the germline V gene are MNHEY and SVGAGI. This CDR3 is CASSLDNSGANVLTF. CDR3 bases: TGTGCCAGCAGTTTGGACAACTCTGGGGCCAACGTCCTGACTTTC.

The V gene is TRBV5-1, the J gene TRBJ2-7, with D perhaps matching TRBD1 (5 bases). This CDR3 contains 15 residues. Deletions cut 4 bases from V and 3 bases from J, with 17 bases between. Germline V gives CDR1 SGHRS, CDR2 YFSETQ. This CDR3 is CASSANTLRGYEQYF. The CDR3 nucleotides read TGCGCCAGCAGCGCAAATACCCTAAGGGGCTACGAGCAGTACTTC.

The V and J genes are TRBV7-3 and TRBJ2-2; 7 bases line up with TRBD1. J gave up 3 bases and V 6 bases, and 7 bases lay outside the gene matches. This CDR3 comprises 15 residues. Germline V gives CDR1 SGHTA, CDR2 FQGTGA. The CDR3 protein is CASRRDSRDTGELFF. CDR3 in DNA: TGTGCCAGCAGAAGGGACAGCCGTGACACCGGGGAGCTGTTTTTT.

This chain uses TRBV7-3 with TRBJ2-3; D remains unclear. Trimming took 4 bases from V and 4 from J, leaving 9 bases between them. The CDR3 has 13 amino acids. Germline V gives CDR1 SGHTA, CDR2 FQGTGA. CDR3 sequence: CASSSHGADTQYF. The CDR3 DNA reads as TGTGCCAGCAGCTCCCACGGAGCAGATACGCAGTATTTT.

The V and J genes are TRBV5-4 and TRBJ2-7, with D uncertain. V shed 4 bases and J shed 0 bases, with 5 bases lying between them. Germline loops: CDR1 SGHNT, CDR2 YYREEE (reference sequence). The CDR3 spans 12 residues. CDR3 sequence reads: CASSVDSYEQYF. CDR3 nucleotides: TGTGCCAGCAGCGTCGACTCCTACGAGCAGTACTTC.

This clone was picked up a small number of times. The chain carries TRBV7-9 and TRBJ1-5; D is undetermined. Germline V gives CDR1 SEHNR, CDR2 FQNEAQ (reference sequence). The CDR3 has 16 residues. V gave up 4 bases and J gave up 0 bases, with 13 bases separating them. CDR3 amino acids: CASSSEATVSNQPQHF. In DNA, the CDR3 is TGTGCCAGCAGCTCTGAAGCCACGGTTAGCAATCAGCCCCAGCATTTT.

V gene TRBV5-1 combines with J gene TRBJ2-2; 7 bases are a match to TRBD2. Germline assignment: CDR1 SGHRS and CDR2 YFSETQ. The CDR3 is made up of 14 amino acids. Unmatched junction bases numbered 4, after V lost 4 bases and J lost 4 bases. The CDR3 DNA reads TGCGCCAGCAGCCCGGGGAGGGGCACCGGGGAGCTGTTTTTT. Protein: CASSPGRGTGELFF.

The chain employs TRBV5-4 and TRBJ2-2; 7 bases align to TRBD1. Germline-derived CDR1 and CDR2 are SGHNT and YYREEE (reference sequence). J lost 1 base, V lost 4 bases, and 13 bases had no gene match. The CDR3 is made up of 18 amino acids. CDR3 sequence reads: CASSPWTGSSLNTGELFF. As DNA, the CDR3 is TGTGCCAGCAGCCCCTGGACAGGCTCCAGCTTGAACACCGGGGAGCTGTTTTTT.

The J gene is TRBJ1-2, the V gene TRBV7-2; TRBD1 matches at 7 bases. The germline CDR1 and CDR2 sequences are SGHTA and FQGNSA. The CDR3 is made up of 13 amino acids. V shed 3 bases, J shed 7 bases, and the junction held 5 bases outside the gene matches. CDR3 sequence reads: CASSFLDRAGYTF. The CDR3 DNA is TGTGCCAGCAGCTTCCTAGACAGGGCTGGCTACACCTTC.

The J gene is TRBJ1-2, the V gene TRBV6-5; no reliable D call. The CDR3 covers 12 residues. Germline V gene data show CDR1 as MNHEY and CDR2 as SVGAGI. V lost 5 bases, J lost 8 bases, and 12 bases lay in between. The CDR3 loop reads CASSMNSYGYTF. In DNA form, the CDR3 reads TGTGCCAGCAGTATGAACAGCTACGGCTACACCTTC.

The chain has TRBV6-1 and TRBJ1-1, with D unresolved. V was clipped by 6 bases and J by 1 base, with 6 bases between them. From germline, CDR1 is MNHNS and CDR2 SASEGT. This CDR3 region has 12 residues. The DNA of the CDR3 is TGTGCCAGCAGGAGCGGGAACACTGAAGCTTTCTTT. Protein product: CASRSGNTEAFF.